The clone carrying this T cell receptor (beta chain) appeared a single time. This entry comes from a study of control samples from healthy donors and cancer patients. The repertoire was sequenced with immunoSEQ multiplex PCR; TCRdb's copy has only in-frame clones and lacks some. The sample has around 68,000 clones, 83% seen once. The CDR3 runs to 16 residues. V was cut by 5 bases and J by 0 bases, with 11 bases left in between. From germline, CDR1 is MDHEN and CDR2 SYDVKM. The TCR sequence derives from a man between 60 and 75 years old in good health. The chain links TRBV28 to TRBJ1-6; unclear D gene. The sequenced material came from blood. In DNA form, the CDR3 reads TGTGCCAGCAGTGATACAAGAAGCTCCTATAATTCACCCCTCCACTTT. Translated, it gives CASSDTRSSYNSPLHF.